The rows below give T cell receptor beta chains drawn from one sample of a study of identical twins. MiXCR, run by TCRdb on the 5' RACE reads, gives a single entry per CDR3 protein. Of more than 350,000 distinct CDR3 sequences detected, approximately 9.1% appear once; the ten largest clones hold approximately 9.3%. The sample consisted of naive T cells sorted from blood. All receptors come from a woman aged 50 to 65 in good health. Each CDR3 is given without its conserved first and last residue. The order of the fields is J gene, V gene, clone size, CDR3 protein. Rows may omit the clone size; those that give it use once, few, many or a size class.

j_gene: TRBJ2-7
v_gene: TRBV7-9
abundance: many
CDR3aa: ASTGEGYEQY

j_gene: TRBJ1-1
v_gene: TRBV6-6
abundance: few
CDR3aa: ASTVGRGEAF

j_gene: TRBJ2-5
v_gene: TRBV7-8
abundance: few
CDR3aa: ASSFSRVAVETQY

j_gene: TRBJ1-5
v_gene: TRBV30
abundance: .
CDR3aa: AWSLGGGGGEPQH

j_gene: TRBJ2-1
v_gene: TRBV15
abundance: .
CDR3aa: ATSRVGSEYNEQF

j_gene: TRBJ2-1
v_gene: TRBV6-5
abundance: few
CDR3aa: ASKEGGVIHEQF

j_gene: TRBJ2-1
v_gene: TRBV7-9
abundance: many
CDR3aa: ASSLKLAGGNEQF

j_gene: TRBJ1-6
v_gene: TRBV12-3/TRBV12-4
abundance: few
CDR3aa: ASSSTALNSPLH

j_gene: TRBJ2-7
v_gene: TRBV27
abundance: few
CDR3aa: ATRLAGEREQY

j_gene: TRBJ2-3
v_gene: TRBV6-5
abundance: .
CDR3aa: ASSYESESTDTQY

j_gene: TRBJ2-1
v_gene: TRBV12-3/TRBV12-4
abundance: few
CDR3aa: ASTLSGGRNEQF

j_gene: TRBJ2-3
v_gene: TRBV20-1
abundance: many
CDR3aa: SARLSVDFTQY

j_gene: TRBJ2-5
v_gene: TRBV14
abundance: many
CDR3aa: ASSRQGLIQETQY

j_gene: TRBJ2-1
v_gene: TRBV24-1
abundance: once
CDR3aa: ATSDLGLAGDEQF

j_gene: TRBJ2-1
v_gene: TRBV6-5
abundance: few
CDR3aa: ASSRYRGVQF

j_gene: TRBJ1-5
v_gene: TRBV10-3
abundance: .
CDR3aa: AIKKGFDQHQH

j_gene: TRBJ1-5
v_gene: TRBV12-3/TRBV12-4
abundance: few
CDR3aa: ASTGGGNNQPQH